This T cell receptor (beta chain) was captured in a study of blood T cell repertoires in COVID-19. Background on the study: Sources were T cells, B-cell-depleted T cells, or PBMCs; the material itself was cDNA or gDNA.

TCRdb's table, derived via immunoSEQ multiplex PCR, lists solely in-frame clones and lacks some. The data show 300,000 to 400,000 clones, roughly 90% seen once. One Seattle source followed patients from active infection through their disease course. Trimming took off 7 bases at V and 4 bases at J, with 16 bases between the two ends. Germline V gives CDR1 ENHRY, CDR2 SYGVKD. The CDR3 spans 14 residues. The chain is built from TRBV10-3 and TRBJ1-1; tentative D call: TRBD1 (5 bases). Material: peripheral blood. This TCR was sampled from a woman between 65 and 79 years old with COVID-19, enrolled during active disease. The CDR3 nucleotides are TGTGCCATCACTTCTAATCAGGGTATCACTGAAGCTTTCTTT. Its protein product is CAITSNQGITEAFF.